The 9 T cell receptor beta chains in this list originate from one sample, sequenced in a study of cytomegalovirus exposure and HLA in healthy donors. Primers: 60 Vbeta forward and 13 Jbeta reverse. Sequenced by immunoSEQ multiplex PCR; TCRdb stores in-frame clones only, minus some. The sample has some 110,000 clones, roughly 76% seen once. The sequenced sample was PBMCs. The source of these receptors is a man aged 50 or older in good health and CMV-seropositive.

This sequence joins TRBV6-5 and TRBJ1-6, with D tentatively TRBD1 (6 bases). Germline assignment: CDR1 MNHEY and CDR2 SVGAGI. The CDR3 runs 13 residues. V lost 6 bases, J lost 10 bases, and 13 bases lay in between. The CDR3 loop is CASSDRLKSPLHF. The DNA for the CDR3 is TGTGCCAGCAGCGACAGGTTAAAATCACCCCTCCACTTT.

The CDR3 loop reads CASSLWGRSYEQYF. DNA for the CDR3: TGTGCCAGCAGCTTGTGGGGCCGAAGCTACGAGCAGTACTTC. The gene calls are TRBV5-6 and TRBJ2-7; TRBD1 is a possible D gene (5 bases). This CDR3 has 14 amino acids. The V gene's germline CDR1 is SGHDT and CDR2 YYEEEE. V gave up 1 base and J gave up 3 bases, with 11 bases separating them.

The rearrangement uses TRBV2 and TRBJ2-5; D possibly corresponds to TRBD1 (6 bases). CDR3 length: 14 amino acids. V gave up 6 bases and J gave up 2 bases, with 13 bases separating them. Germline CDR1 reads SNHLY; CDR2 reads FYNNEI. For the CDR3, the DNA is TGTGCCAGCAGCAGGGGTGGAAATCAAGAGACCCAGTACTTC. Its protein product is CASSRGGNQETQYF.

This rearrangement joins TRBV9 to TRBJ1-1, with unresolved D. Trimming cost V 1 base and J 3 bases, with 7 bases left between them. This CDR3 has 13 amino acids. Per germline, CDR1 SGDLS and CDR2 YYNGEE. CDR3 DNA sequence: TGTGCCAGCAGCGTAACCCCGGACACTGAAGCTTTCTTT. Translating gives CASSVTPDTEAFF.

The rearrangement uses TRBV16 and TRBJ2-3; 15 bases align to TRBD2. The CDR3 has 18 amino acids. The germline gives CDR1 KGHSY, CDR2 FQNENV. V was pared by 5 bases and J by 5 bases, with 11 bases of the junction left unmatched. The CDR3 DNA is TGTGCCAGCAGCGACCGAGGAGGACTAGCGGGAGGGAAAGATACGCAGTATTTT. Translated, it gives CASSDRGGLAGGKDTQYF.

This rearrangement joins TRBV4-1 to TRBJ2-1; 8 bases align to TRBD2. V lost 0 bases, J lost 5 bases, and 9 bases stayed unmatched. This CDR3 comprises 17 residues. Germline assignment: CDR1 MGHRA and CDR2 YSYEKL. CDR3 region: CASSQDGTTREDNEQFF. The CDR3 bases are TGCGCCAGCAGCCAAGATGGGACCACGCGGGAGGACAATGAGCAGTTCTTC.

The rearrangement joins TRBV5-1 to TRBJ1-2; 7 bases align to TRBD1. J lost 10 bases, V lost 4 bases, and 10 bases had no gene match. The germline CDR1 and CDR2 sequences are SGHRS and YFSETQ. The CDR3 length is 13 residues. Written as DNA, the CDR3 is TGCGCCAGCAGCCTGGGACAGATTGAAGTCTACACCTTC. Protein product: CASSLGQIEVYTF. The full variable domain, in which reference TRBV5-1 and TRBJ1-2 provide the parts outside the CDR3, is KAGVTQTPRYLIKTRGQQVTLSCSPISGHRSVSWYQQTPGQGLQFLFEYFSETQRNKGNFPGRFSGRQFSNSRSEMNVSTLELGDSALYLCASSLGQIEVYTFGSGTRLTVV.

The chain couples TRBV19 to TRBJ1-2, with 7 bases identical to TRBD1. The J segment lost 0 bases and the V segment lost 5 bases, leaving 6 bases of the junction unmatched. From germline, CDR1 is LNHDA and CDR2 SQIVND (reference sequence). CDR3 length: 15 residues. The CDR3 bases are TGTGCCAGTAGTTCCACGACAGGGTCTAACTATGGCTACACCTTC. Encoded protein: CASSSTTGSNYGYTF.

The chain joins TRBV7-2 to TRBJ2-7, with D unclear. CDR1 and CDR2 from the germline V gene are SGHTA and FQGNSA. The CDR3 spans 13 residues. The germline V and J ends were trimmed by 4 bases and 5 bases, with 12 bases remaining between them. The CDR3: CASSYFRSDEQYF. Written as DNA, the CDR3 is TGTGCCAGCAGCTACTTCCGAAGCGACGAGCAGTACTTC.